This T cell receptor (beta chain) was identified in a study of CD8 T cells in ankylosing spondylitis. The CDR3 sequence is 17 residues long. The germline CDR1 and CDR2 sequences are LGHDT and YNNKEL (reference sequence). V lost 3 bases and J lost 0, with 15 bases in between. Using its own MiXCR run on the 5' RACE reads, TCRdb lists one record per CDR3 protein. The data hold 150,000 to 200,000 distinct CDR3 sequences, with 10% to 15% observed a single time. This clonotype was seen many times. The chain links TRBV3-1 to TRBJ1-3; D is undetermined. Sample: blood, either unsorted or a sorted T cell fraction (not recorded which). This clonotype originated in a female donor with ankylosing spondylitis or in good health (not recorded which). CDR3 region: CASSQAGPTSSGNTIYF. In DNA, the CDR3 is TGTGCCAGCAGCCAGGCGGGCCCCACGTCCTCTGGAAACACCATATATTTT.